The 8 T cell receptor beta chains below come from one sample, sequenced in a study of T cell responses to AZD1222 COVID-19 vaccine listed by TCRdb under 2021. Read against the paper, the sample's time point label means: baseline before first vaccination. Read against the paper, the sample's treatment or condition label means: meningococcal conjugate vaccine given as trial control. Libraries came from the immunoSEQ multiplex PCR assay. This is the immuneACCESS table as TCRdb keeps it, with only in-frame sequences that have V and J called. A part of the clones is gone; compared with another copy, unresolved V genes explain less than half, and the rest is unexplained. This sample has about 130,000 clones in its table, and 80% to 95% of those were observed once. Clones ranked in the top ten supply less than 4.5% of the sample. Material: peripheral blood, obtained on day 0 of MenACWY control vaccination. These receptors all come from an adult in good health.

The chain has TRBV28 and TRBJ1-5; D unresolved. The length of the CDR3 is 13 residues. V dropped 1 base and J dropped 0 bases, with 1 base sitting between them. Germline CDR1 reads MDHEN; CDR2 reads SYDVKM. The CDR3 DNA is TGTGCCAGCAGTTTATTTAGCAATCAGCCCCAGCATTTT. Amino acid sequence: CASSLFSNQPQHF. The full variable domain, its missing parts supplied by reference TRBV28 and TRBJ1-5, is DVKVTQSSRYLVKRTGEKVFLECVQDMDHENMFWYRQDPGLGLRLIYFSYDVKMKEKGDIPEGYSVSREKKERFSLILESASTNQTSMYLCASSLFSNQPQHFGDGTRLSIL.

The V call is TRBV5-6, the J call TRBJ1-1, with D unresolved. CDR1 and CDR2 (germline): SGHDT, YYEEEE. The CDR3 totals 17 residues. The ends were cut back, 1 base at V and 1 base at J, with 17 bases in the middle. The chain's CDR3 is CASSLSGSRVTNTEAFF. The CDR3 DNA sequence: TGTGCCAGCAGCTTGTCCGGGAGTCGGGTTACGAACACTGAAGCTTTCTTT.

The chain has TRBV4-1 and TRBJ2-1; D gene unclear. CDR1 is MGHRA, CDR2 YSYEKL, per germline. The CDR3 length is 14 residues. Trimming removed 0 bases at V and 8 bases at J, with 11 bases between. The CDR3 region has the DNA TGCGCCAGCAGCCAAGATTCTCAACAGTATGAGCAGTTCTTC. This gives the protein CASSQDSQQYEQFF.

The V gene is TRBV3-1 (or the pseudogene TRBV3-2), the J gene TRBJ2-3; 9 nucleotides agree with TRBD2. Trimming removed 2 bases from V and 2 bases from J; junction bases left unmatched: 5. There are 16 residues in the CDR3. The germline V gene encodes CDR1 LGHDT and CDR2 YNNKEL (reference sequence). This chain's CDR3 is CASSQSRTSVTDTQYF. DNA of the CDR3: TGTGCCAGCAGCCAATCGCGGACTAGCGTCACAGATACGCAGTATTTT.

This chain joins TRBV2 and TRBJ2-5; D perhaps matches TRBD2 (5 bases). This CDR3 region has 11 residues. Germline values: CDR1 SNHLY, CDR2 FYNNEI. Trimming left V 5 bases short and J 7 bases short, with 8 bases between. Written as DNA, the CDR3 is TGTGCCAGCAGTATCGCGGGGACCCAGTACTTC. Translation gives CASSIAGTQYF.

The V gene is TRBV28, the J gene TRBJ1-6; no firm D call. The germline V gene encodes CDR1 MDHEN and CDR2 SYDVKM. The CDR3 has 13 amino acids. Trimming removed 7 bases at V and 9 bases at J, with 13 bases between. CDR3 region: CASTPVLSSPLHF. The CDR3 nucleotides are TGTGCCAGCACCCCCGTGCTAAGTTCACCCCTCCACTTT.

The chain employs TRBV7-9 and TRBJ2-1; D is ambiguous. Trimming removed 3 bases from V and 8 bases from J, with 14 bases in between. The CDR3 consists of 14 residues. Germline V gives CDR1 SEHNR, CDR2 FQNEAQ (reference sequence). DNA of the CDR3: TGTGCCAGCAGCTTCTTCAGGAACTGGGATGAGCAGTTCTTC. Protein sequence: CASSFFRNWDEQFF.

The chain links TRBV7-8 to TRBJ2-1, with 8 nucleotides matching TRBD1. The CDR3 spans 17 residues. The junction had 7 bases not matched to a gene; V was cut back by 1 base and J by 2 bases. Germline V gives CDR1 SGHVS, CDR2 FQNEAQ. Here the CDR3 reads CASSLVGQGKAYNEQFF. In nucleotides, the CDR3 is TGTGCCAGCAGCTTAGTAGGACAGGGAAAAGCCTACAATGAGCAGTTCTTC.